This TCR beta chain originates from a study of blood T cell repertoires in COVID-19. For the study at large: T cells, B-cell-depleted T cells, or PBMCs supplied cDNA or gDNA.

The method was immunoSEQ multiplex PCR; TCRdb's version includes in-frame clones alone and lacks a portion of them. Of 250,000 to 400,000 clones listed, about nine tenths are singletons. Trimming took 3 bases from V and 6 from J, leaving 10 bases between them. This CDR3 comprises 13 residues. CDR1 and CDR2 (germline): SGHTA, FQGNSA. Patients in Seattle were enrolled during active infection, then followed longitudinally. The specimen was peripheral blood. The chain is built from TRBV7-2 and TRBJ2-3; D is undetermined. This TCR was sampled from a woman aged 25 to 45 with COVID-19, enrolled during active disease. This chain's CDR3 is CASSFPSRDTQYF. The CDR3 DNA is TGTGCCAGCAGCTTTCCGTCCCGGGATACGCAGTATTTT.